This T cell receptor beta chain was recorded in a study of shared clonotypes between healthy human individuals. Naive-designated CD8 cells lacked CD45RO, were positively enriched for CCR7, and omitted terminally differentiated effector memory CD45RA+ cells. Germline trimming cut 4 bases from V and 6 bases from J; bases unmatched to any gene: 3. The CDR3 has 13 residues. Germline V lookup: CDR1 SGHTA, CDR2 FQGNSA. Assay execution took place at the deep level. TCRdb keeps only in-frame clones here, not all; method: immunoSEQ multiplex PCR. The table lists around 1,900,000 clones, just over 90% of them singletons.

Sequencing used naive CD8+ T cells from PBMCs. This chain uses TRBV7-2 with TRBJ1-2, with 9 bases matching TRBD1. This clonotype was sampled from a man in his late teens or twenties in good health. Some clones in this sample may be carry-over from other donors' samples. The CDR3 spells CASSYGTGHGYTF. The CDR3 DNA reads as TGTGCCAGCAGCTATGGGACAGGGCATGGCTACACCTTC.